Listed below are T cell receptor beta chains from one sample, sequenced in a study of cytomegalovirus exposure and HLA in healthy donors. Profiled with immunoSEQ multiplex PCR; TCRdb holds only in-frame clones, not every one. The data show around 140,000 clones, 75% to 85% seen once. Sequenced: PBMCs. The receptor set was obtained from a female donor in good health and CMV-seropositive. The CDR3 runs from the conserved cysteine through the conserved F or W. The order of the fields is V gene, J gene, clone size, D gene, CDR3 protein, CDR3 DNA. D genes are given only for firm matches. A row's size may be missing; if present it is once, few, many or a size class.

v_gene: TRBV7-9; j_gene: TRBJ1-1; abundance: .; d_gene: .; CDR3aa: CASSFQGGGTEAFF; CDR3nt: TGTGCCAGCAGCTTCCAGGGAGGGGGCACTGAAGCTTTCTTT
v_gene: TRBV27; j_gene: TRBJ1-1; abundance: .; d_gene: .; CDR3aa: CASSLGRADEAFF; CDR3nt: TGTGCCAGCAGTTTGGGCAGGGCGGATGAAGCTTTCTTT
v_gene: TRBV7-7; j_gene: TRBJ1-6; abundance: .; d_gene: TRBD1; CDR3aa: CASSSRTGSPLHF; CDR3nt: TGTGCCAGCAGCTCCCGGACAGGGTCACCCCTCCACTTT
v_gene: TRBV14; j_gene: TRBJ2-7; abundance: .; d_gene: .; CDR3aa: CASSPGYERYF; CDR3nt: TGTGCCAGCAGCCCCGGCTACGAGCGGTACTTC
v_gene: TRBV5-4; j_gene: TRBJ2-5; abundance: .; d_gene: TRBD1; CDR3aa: CASSPGSDTGVETQYF; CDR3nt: TGTGCCAGCAGCCCGGGGTCGGATACAGGGGTGGAGACCCAGTACTTC
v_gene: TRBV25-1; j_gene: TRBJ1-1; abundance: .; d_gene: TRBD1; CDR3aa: CASSQTGVLTEAFF; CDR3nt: TGTGCCAGCAGTCAAACAGGGGTTCTCACTGAAGCTTTCTTT
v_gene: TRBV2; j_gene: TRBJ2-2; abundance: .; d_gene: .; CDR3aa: CASSERRSGELFF; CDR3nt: TGTGCCAGCAGTGAAAGGCGGTCCGGGGAGCTGTTTTTT
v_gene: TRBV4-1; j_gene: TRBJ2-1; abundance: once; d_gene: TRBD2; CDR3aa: CASSPPAGGSLRAEQFF; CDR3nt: TGCGCCAGCAGCCCCCCGGCGGGAGGATCCCTTCGTGCTGAGCAGTTCTTC
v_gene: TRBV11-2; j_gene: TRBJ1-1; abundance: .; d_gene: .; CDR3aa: CASSLRRGSNTEAFF; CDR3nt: TGTGCCAGCAGCTTACGAAGGGGCTCCAACACTGAAGCTTTCTTT
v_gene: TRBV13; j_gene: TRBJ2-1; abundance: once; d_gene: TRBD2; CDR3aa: CASSSAPSSGRRYEQFF; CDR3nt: TGTGCCAGCAGCTCCGCCCCCTCTAGCGGGAGGAGGTATGAGCAGTTCTTC
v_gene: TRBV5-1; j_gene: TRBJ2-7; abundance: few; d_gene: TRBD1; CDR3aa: CASSPRTGPYEQYF; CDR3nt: TGCGCCAGCAGCCCACGGACAGGGCCCTACGAGCAGTACTTC
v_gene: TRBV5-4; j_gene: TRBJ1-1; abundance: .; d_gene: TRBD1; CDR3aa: CASSTGQGRLPEAFF; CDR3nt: TGTGCCAGCAGCACCGGACAGGGAAGGTTGCCTGAAGCTTTCTTT
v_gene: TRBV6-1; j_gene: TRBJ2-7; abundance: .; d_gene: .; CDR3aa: CASSQVAAEQYF; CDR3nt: TGTGCCAGCAGTCAGGTAGCGGCCGAGCAGTACTTC
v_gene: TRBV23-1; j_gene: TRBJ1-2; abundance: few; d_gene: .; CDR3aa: CASSHRDTLYGYTF; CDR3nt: TGCGCCAGCAGTCATCGGGACACCCTCTATGGCTACACCTTC